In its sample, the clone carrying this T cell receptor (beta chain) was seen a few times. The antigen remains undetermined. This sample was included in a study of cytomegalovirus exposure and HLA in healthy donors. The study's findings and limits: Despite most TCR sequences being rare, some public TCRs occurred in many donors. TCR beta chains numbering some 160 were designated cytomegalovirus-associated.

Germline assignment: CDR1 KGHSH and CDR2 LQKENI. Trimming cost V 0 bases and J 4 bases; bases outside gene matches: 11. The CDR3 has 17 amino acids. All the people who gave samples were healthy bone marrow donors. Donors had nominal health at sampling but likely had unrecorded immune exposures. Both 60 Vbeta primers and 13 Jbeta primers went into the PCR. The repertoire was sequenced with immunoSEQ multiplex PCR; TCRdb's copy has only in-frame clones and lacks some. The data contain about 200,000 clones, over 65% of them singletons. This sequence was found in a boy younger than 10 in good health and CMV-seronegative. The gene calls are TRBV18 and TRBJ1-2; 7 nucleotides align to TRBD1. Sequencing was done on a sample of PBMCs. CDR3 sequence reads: CASSPPGQDPGVYGYTF. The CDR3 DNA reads TGTGCCAGCTCACCACCAGGACAGGACCCCGGGGTCTATGGCTACACCTTC.